This T cell receptor beta chain was sequenced during a study of blood T cell repertoires in COVID-19. Study information: The United States, Italy and Spain provided the acute and convalescent COVID-19 samples. Sources were T cells, B-cell-depleted T cells, or PBMCs; the material itself was cDNA or gDNA.

CDR1 is SGHNT, CDR2 YENEEA, per germline. The J segment lost 4 bases and the V segment lost 5 bases, leaving 4 bases of the junction unmatched. The CDR3 is 13 amino acids. Per the authors' pipeline: Reference gene primer amplification gave estimated nucleated cell counts. Profiling relied on immunoSEQ multiplex PCR, and the TCRdb table lists in-frame clones only, not all of them. The DNA gave D and trimming, while V, J and clone size come from that table. The sample lists 95,000 to 150,000 clones; around three quarters were seen once. The sample taken for sequencing was peripheral blood. The J gene is TRBJ1-1, the V gene TRBV11-3, with 7 nucleotides matching TRBD1. The receptor comes from a woman in her 70s with acute or convalescent COVID-19. CDR3 residues: CASSVQGGTEAFF. CDR3 nucleotide sequence: TGTGCCAGCAGCGTTCAGGGGGGCACTGAAGCTTTCTTT.